This passage covers 14 T cell receptor beta chains from one sample sequenced in a study of CD8 T cells in ankylosing spondylitis. TCRdb reprocessed the 5' RACE reads with MiXCR, giving one entry per CDR3 protein. The repertoire holds about 540,000 distinct CDR3 sequences, with about 13% as singletons. No antigen has been identified for these receptors. Study-wide points: A motif in TCR beta, a set of under 10 highly homologous variants, appeared characteristic of ankylosing spondylitis blood.

The sequenced sample consisted of blood, either unsorted or a sorted T cell fraction (not recorded which). The receptors derive from a male donor with ankylosing spondylitis.

The table lists this clonotype with a few counts. J is TRBJ2-2 and V is TRBV12-3 or TRBV12-4; D call uncertain. Deletions cut 7 bases from V and 3 bases from J, with 6 bases between. This CDR3 comprises 12 residues. This CDR3 reads CASTIHTGELFF. The CDR3 region has the DNA TGTGCCAGCACCATCCACACCGGGGAGCTGTTTTTT.

The J gene is TRBJ2-2, the V gene TRBV7-7; D ambiguous. Germline assignment: CDR1 SSHAT and CDR2 FNYEAQ (reference sequence). The ends were cut back, 4 bases at V and 5 bases at J, with 14 bases in the middle. This CDR3 is built from 15 residues. The CDR3 here is CASSSTRVGTGELFF. The DNA of the CDR3 is TGTGCCAGCAGCTCAACTCGGGTCGGTACCGGGGAGCTGTTTTTT.

This clonotype has only a few counts. This chain links TRBV14 with TRBJ2-1; TRBD1 aligns across 9 bases. J lost 10 bases, V lost 2 bases, and 9 bases had no gene match. Per the germline V gene, CDR1 is SGHDN and CDR2 is FVKESK. CDR3 size: 15 residues. As DNA, the CDR3 is TGTGCCAGCAGCCAATGGAATACAGGGGGCTGGGAGCAGTTCTTC. Its translation: CASSQWNTGGWEQFF.

This clonotype was seen only a few times. The CDR3 loop reads CSARDLSAGEQYV. CDR3 bases: TGCAGTGCTAGAGATCTCAGCGCGGGGGAGCAGTACGTC. This chain connects TRBV20-1 to TRBJ2-7, with a possible D match to TRBD2 (6 bases). From germline, CDR1 is DFQATT and CDR2 SNEGSKA (reference sequence). The CDR3 has 13 amino acids. Trimming removed 0 bases from V and 7 bases from J, with 13 bases in between.

This clonotype has a handful of counts. This chain links TRBV2 with TRBJ1-4; possible D gene TRBD1, 5 bases. From germline, CDR1 is SNHLY and CDR2 FYNNEI. The ends were cut back, 7 bases at V and 7 bases at J, with 13 bases in the middle. The CDR3 covers 13 residues. This CDR3 is CASNADGGEKLFF. The CDR3 bases are TGTGCCAGCAACGCCGACGGGGGTGAAAAACTGTTTTTT.

Only a few counts were recorded for this clonotype. The genes are TRBV5-1 and TRBJ1-1; D is perhaps TRBD1 (6 bases). The CDR3 spans 15 residues. Per germline, CDR1 SGHRS and CDR2 YFSETQ. Trimming took 4 bases from V and 0 from J, leaving 13 bases between them. The CDR3 sequence: CASSRTGNLNTEAFF. The CDR3 DNA sequence: TGCGCCAGCAGCCGTACAGGGAACCTGAACACTGAAGCTTTCTTT.

J is TRBJ2-1 and V is TRBV25-1; no definite D call. The ends were cut back, 1 base at V and 3 bases at J, with 10 bases in the middle. Per the germline V gene, CDR1 is MGHDK and CDR2 is SYGVNS. This CDR3 spans 15 amino acids. In DNA form, the CDR3 reads TGTGCCAGCAGTGAATCGCGCCAGGTCTACAATGAGCAGTTCTTC. It yields the protein CASSESRQVYNEQFF.

This clonotype was detected only a few times. The gene calls are TRBV4-2 and TRBJ2-3; 10 nucleotides agree with TRBD2. The CDR3 consists of 16 residues. Per the germline V gene, CDR1 is LGHNA and CDR2 is YNFKEQ. The V gene end was trimmed by 4 bases and the J gene end by 2 bases; junction bases not matched to a gene: 6. The CDR3 loop is CASSPIAGGYTDTQYF. DNA of the CDR3: TGTGCCAGCAGCCCAATAGCGGGAGGATACACAGATACGCAGTATTTT.

This clonotype was seen more than once but under ten times. This chain connects TRBV20-1 to TRBJ2-3; TRBD2 is a possible D gene (6 bases). Per the germline V gene, CDR1 is DFQATT and CDR2 is SNEGSKA (reference sequence). This CDR3 region has 15 residues. The ends were cut back, 1 base at V and 4 bases at J, with 15 bases in the middle. The CDR3 coding sequence is TGCAGTGCTAGAGGTTGGGGGGACGTGGCAGATACGCAGTATTTT. Its protein product is CSARGWGDVADTQYF.

The chain uses TRBV4-2 and TRBJ2-2, with D perhaps TRBD1 (7 bases). V dropped 4 bases and J dropped 5 bases, with 17 bases sitting between them. The CDR3 sequence is 16 residues long. Germline CDR1 LGHNA, CDR2 YNFKEQ. The CDR3 reads CASSPVAGGTTGELFF. CDR3 sequence (DNA): TGTGCCAGCAGCCCAGTTGCAGGGGGGACGACCGGGGAGCTGTTTTTT.

A remark on this clonotype: The junction differs from germline at one of its ends, possibly a read error. The rearrangement uses TRBV6-2 or TRBV6-3 and TRBJ1-6, with TRBD1 identical over 9 bases. The CDR3 runs 14 residues. Germline V lookup: CDR1 MNHEY, CDR2 SVGEGT. DNA for the CDR3: TGTGCCAGCGGAGCCGGGACAGGGCATTCCCCCCTCCACTTT. Amino acid sequence: CASGAGTGHSPLHF.

Only a few counts were recorded for this clonotype. V and J are TRBV6-5 and TRBJ1-6, with a possible D match to TRBD1 (5 bases). The germline gives CDR1 MNHEY, CDR2 SVGAGI. This CDR3 contains 16 residues. V was clipped by 8 bases and J by 5 bases, with 19 bases between them. CDR3 nucleotide sequence: TGTGCCAGCGGTTCCGCAGGGTGGGGGGATAATTCACCCCTCCACTTT. It translates to CASGSAGWGDNSPLHF.

The V gene is TRBV20-1, the J gene TRBJ2-2, with D unclear. Germline loops: CDR1 DFQATT, CDR2 SNEGSKA (reference sequence). CDR3 length: 13 amino acids. V dropped 6 bases and J dropped 8 bases, with 16 bases sitting between them. CDR3 protein: CSALRSLRGELFF. CDR3 nucleotides: TGCAGTGCCCTCCGGTCCCTCAGAGGGGAGCTGTTTTTT.

The rearrangement links TRBV5-1 to TRBJ2-1, with a weak D call TRBD1 (7 bases). The ends were cut back, 5 bases at V and 4 bases at J, with 13 bases in the middle. This CDR3 has 14 residues. The V gene's germline CDR1 is SGHRS and CDR2 YFSETQ. The CDR3 nucleotides read TGCGCCAGCAGTTGGCAGGGGGGTTACAATGAGCAGTTCTTC. Its protein is CASSWQGGYNEQFF.